The 2 T cell receptor beta chains below come from one sample, sequenced in a study of blood T cell repertoires in COVID-19. Repertoires were generated with immunoSEQ multiplex PCR, while TCRdb's copy carries only in-frame clones and drops some. The data contain roughly 82,000 clones, roughly 91% of them singletons. What was sequenced was peripheral blood. Receptor source: a woman in her forties or fifties in a cohort sampled during active COVID-19.

This chain joins TRBV2 and TRBJ1-5; TRBD1 is a possible D gene (5 bases). Germline lookup yields CDR1 SNHLY and CDR2 FYNNEI. Trimming removed 7 bases from V and 0 bases from J, with 13 bases in between. The CDR3 is 15 amino acids. The CDR3 is CASTWGTFSNQPQHF. In DNA form, the CDR3 reads TGTGCCAGCACTTGGGGGACTTTTAGCAATCAGCCCCAGCATTTT.

V is TRBV3-1 (or the pseudogene TRBV3-2) and J is TRBJ1-1; no reliable D call. From germline, CDR1 is LGHDT and CDR2 YNNKEL (reference sequence). This CDR3 has 13 amino acids. V was cut by 2 bases and J by 2 bases, with 6 bases left in between. Written as DNA, the CDR3 is TGTGCCAGCAGCCAAACGGGTAACACTGAAGCTTTCTTT. Its translation: CASSQTGNTEAFF.